A selection of T cell receptor beta chains follows, all from one sample in a study of T cell responses to AZD1222 COVID-19 vaccine. Only in-frame clones appear in the TCRdb table, and some are missing; sequencing was by immunoSEQ multiplex PCR. This table has fewer than 150,000 clones, 85% to 90% appearing once. Sequencing used peripheral blood, obtained on day 0 of AZD1222 vaccination. The receptor set was obtained from an adult in good health. Both conserved end residues are trimmed from each CDR3.

V,J,CDR3
TRBV11-2,TRBJ1-4,ASSTGQGTVGEKLF
TRBV19,TRBJ2-1,ASSIFRGQGLNEQF
TRBV3-1/TRBV3-2,TRBJ2-7,ASSSDINLFNEQY
TRBV30,TRBJ2-7,AWSRQDYEQY
TRBV15,TRBJ2-3,ATSGFMDTQY
TRBV5-4,TRBJ2-5,ASSLAKGISQETQY
TRBV3-1/TRBV3-2,TRBJ1-1,ASSSLVNTEAF
TRBV4-1,TRBJ1-2,ASSQGISWTGDNYGYT
TRBV5-1,TRBJ1-2,ASSRSRDRGYGYT
TRBV4-1,TRBJ2-1,ASSQDTYNEQF
TRBV13,TRBJ1-1,ASSLGQNEAF
TRBV3-1/TRBV3-2,TRBJ2-3,ASSQAGINTQY
TRBV6-5,TRBJ2-7,ASTLDRRISYEQY